This T cell receptor beta chain was obtained from a study of identical twins. General study findings and limits: Models underestimated out-of-frame TCR alpha sharing in monozygotic twins.

Each CDR3 protein is one row after TCRdb ran MiXCR on the 5' RACE reads. The table lists about 240,000 distinct CDR3 sequences, roughly 12% of them singletons. The CDR3 is 15 residues long. The V end was cut by 4 bases, the J end by 5 bases, with 17 bases between. Germline CDR1 MNHNS, CDR2 SASEGT. Ten or more counts support this clonotype. Its antigen remains unidentified. The sample was also reused in another study, on yellow fever vaccine responses in identical twins.

Input material: memory (CD45RO+) T cells sorted from blood. The TCR comes from a woman aged 18-29 years in good health. J is TRBJ1-2 and V is TRBV6-1; D gene uncertain. CDR3 nucleotide sequence: TGTGCCAGCAGTGGTAGTTTTGCCGGCGGATATGGCTACACCTTC. Translated, it gives CASSGSFAGGYGYTF.